These T cell receptor beta chains were read from a single sample in a study of graft-versus-host responses after intestinal transplantation. Sequenced by immunoSEQ multiplex PCR; TCRdb stores in-frame clones only, minus some. The sample yields about 120,000 clones, 93% seen once. Their specific antigens are unknown. Sequenced here: unstimulated CD8+ T cells sorted from spleen or lymph node cells, sampled before intestinal transplant. The receptor set was obtained from a human donor who received an intestinal transplant. Both conserved end residues are part of each CDR3. A D gene is named only where the DNA matches it firmly. Only some rows state a clone size, as once, few, many or a class for expanded clones.

J | V | size | D | CDR3 | DNA
TRBJ1-3 | TRBV9 | - | - | CASSLYSGNTIYF | TGTGCCAGCAGCTTGTATTCCGGAAACACCATATATTTT
TRBJ1-1 | TRBV13 | - | - | CASSLAGVNTEAFF | TGTGCCAGCAGCTTAGCCGGGGTGAACACTGAAGCTTTCTTT
TRBJ2-1 | TRBV6-5 | - | - | CASSLGPISYNEQFF | TGTGCCAGCAGTCTCGGACCGATCTCCTACAATGAGCAGTTCTTC
TRBJ2-7 | TRBV28 | - | TRBD1 | CASSAPGQGTYEQYF | TGTGCCAGCAGTGCGCCGGGACAGGGGACCTACGAGCAGTACTTC
TRBJ2-7 | TRBV4-1 | - | TRBD2 | CASSPSEAGGPFEQYF | TGCGCCAGCAGCCCCTCGGAAGCGGGAGGGCCTTTCGAGCAGTACTTC
TRBJ1-1 | TRBV11-2 | - | - | CASSYSTKAFF | TGTGCCAGCTCATATAGCACGAAAGCTTTCTTT
TRBJ2-4 | TRBV28 | - | - | CASSHLLRASRGIQYF | TGTGCCAGCAGCCACTTATTGCGGGCCTCGCGGGGCATTCAGTACTTC
TRBJ1-2 | TRBV4-1 | - | - | CASSQEGRSYFSMGYTF | TGCGCCAGCAGCCAAGAGGGCCGTTCGTATTTCTCTATGGGCTACACCTTC
TRBJ2-7 | TRBV5-4 | - | - | CASSLQGNYEQYF | TGTGCCAGCAGCTTACAGGGAAACTACGAGCAGTACTTC
TRBJ1-1 | TRBV29-1 | once | - | CSVQRSTEAFF | TGCAGCGTCCAAAGGTCCACTGAAGCTTTCTTT
TRBJ1-1 | TRBV14 | - | - | CASSQGGNTEAFF | TGTGCCAGCAGCCAAGGCGGGAACACTGAAGCTTTCTTT
TRBJ1-5 | TRBV19 | once | - | CASSWGSGFGPQHF | TGTGCCAGTAGTTGGGGCTCTGGATTCGGGCCCCAGCATTTT
TRBJ1-6 | TRBV19 | - | TRBD1 | CASSGQGNSPLHF | TGTGCCAGTAGCGGACAGGGCAATTCACCCCTCCACTTT
TRBJ2-7 | TRBV21-1 | - | - | CASRPGRSYEQYF | TGTGCCAGCAGACCGGGTCGCTCCTACGAGCAGTACTTC
TRBJ2-1 | TRBV5-1 | - | TRBD2 | CASSSRGLAGEDEQFF | TGCGCCAGCAGCTCCCGGGGACTAGCGGGAGAGGATGAGCAGTTCTTC
TRBJ1-2 | TRBV4-1 | - | - | CASSQERAATNYGYTF | TGCGCCAGCAGCCAAGAGAGGGCGGCAACTAACTATGGCTACACCTTC
TRBJ2-5 | TRBV7-9 | - | - | CASSLVGGPKTQYF | TGTGCCAGCAGCTTAGTAGGCGGACCAAAGACCCAGTACTTC
TRBJ1-1 | TRBV11-2 | - | TRBD1 | CASSLTGDTEAFF | TGTGCCAGCAGCCTTACAGGGGACACTGAAGCTTTCTTT
TRBJ2-1 | TRBV6-1 | - | TRBD1 | CASIPGQGYNEQFF | TGTGCCAGCATTCCCGGACAGGGGTACAATGAGCAGTTCTTC
TRBJ2-5 | TRBV6-1 | once | TRBD2 | CASSVGTSVETQYF | TGTGCCAGCAGTGTAGGGACTAGCGTGGAGACCCAGTACTTC
TRBJ2-7 | TRBV7-6 | once | - | CASSLAMGDSYEQYF | TGTGCCAGCAGCTTAGCGATGGGGGACTCCTACGAGCAGTACTTC
TRBJ1-1 | TRBV21-1 | - | - | CASSKPPERQGGWTEAFF | TGTGCCAGCAGCAAACCTCCCGAGCGGCAGGGGGGGTGGACTGAAGCTTTCTTT
TRBJ2-3 | TRBV2 | - | - | CASLGTGTDTQYF | TGTGCCAGCCTCGGGACCGGCACAGATACGCAGTATTTT
TRBJ2-4 | TRBV6-5 | - | - | CASSSKAKNIQYF | TGTGCCAGCAGCTCCAAGGCCAAAAACATTCAGTACTTC
TRBJ1-5 | TRBV19 | - | - | CASSMVAGVNQPQHF | TGTGCCAGTAGTATGGTTGCGGGGGTCAATCAGCCCCAGCATTTT
TRBJ2-5 | TRBV5-4 | - | - | CASSLGATQYF | TGTGCCAGCAGCTTAGGGGCGACCCAGTACTTC
TRBJ2-1 | TRBV4-1 | - | - | CASSNAGTYNEQFF | TGCGCCAGCAGCAACGCTGGAACATACAATGAGCAGTTCTTC
TRBJ2-7 | TRBV9 | - | - | CASSVEGFSYEQYF | TGTGCCAGCAGCGTAGAGGGGTTTTCCTACGAGCAGTACTTC
TRBJ1-5 | TRBV11-3 | - | - | CASSSQGLSNQPQHF | TGTGCCAGCAGCTCACAGGGTCTCAGCAATCAGCCCCAGCATTTT
TRBJ1-1 | TRBV30 | - | - | CAWGQHYSEAFF | TGTGCCTGGGGGCAGCACTATTCTGAAGCTTTCTTT
TRBJ1-5 | TRBV4-1 | - | - | CASSQDHGLYQPQHF | TGCGCCAGCAGCCAAGATCATGGACTTTATCAGCCCCAGCATTTT
TRBJ1-5 | TRBV27 | - | - | CASSFGSSNQPQHF | TGTGCCAGCAGTTTTGGGAGTAGCAATCAGCCCCAGCATTTT
TRBJ1-1 | TRBV7-6 | - | - | CASSLTGAQTEAFF | TGTGCCAGCAGTCTAACGGGGGCCCAGACTGAAGCTTTCTTT
TRBJ2-7 | TRBV5-6 | - | - | CASSMTSGSYEQYF | TGTGCCAGCAGCATGACTAGTGGATCGTACGAGCAGTACTTC
TRBJ2-3 | TRBV9 | - | - | CASSVGATDTQYF | TGTGCCAGCAGCGTAGGGGCTACAGATACGCAGTATTTT
TRBJ2-7 | TRBV11-2 | - | - | CASSLDSNSYEQYF | TGTGCCAGCAGTCTTGACAGCAACTCCTACGAGCAGTACTTC